Below, 9 T cell receptor beta chains from the same sample are listed, as sequenced in a study of cytomegalovirus exposure and HLA in healthy donors. The study ran its PCR with 60 Vbeta and 13 Jbeta primers. TCRdb keeps only in-frame clones here, not all; method: immunoSEQ multiplex PCR. The sample comprises fewer than 200,000 clones, over 70% of which are singletons, and 9.7% rests with the top ten. Sample: PBMCs. These receptor sequences come from a man younger than 30 in good health and CMV-seropositive.

V usage is TRBV30 and J usage is TRBJ2-7; 9 bases map to TRBD1. Germline-derived CDR1 and CDR2 are GTSNPN and SVGIG (reference sequence). The CDR3 extends over 15 amino acids. Germline trimming cut 0 bases from V and 4 bases from J; bases unmatched to any gene: 7. This CDR3 reads CAWSVGTGFYYEQYF. The CDR3 region has the DNA TGTGCCTGGAGTGTCGGGACAGGGTTTTATTACGAGCAGTACTTC. The entire variable domain, with the rest obtained from reference TRBV30 and TRBJ2-7, is as follows: SQTIHQWPATLVQPVGSPLSLECTVEGTSNPNLYWYRQAAGRGLQLLFYSVGIGQISSEVPQNLSASRPQDRQFILSSKKLLLSDSGFYLCAWSVGTGFYYEQYFGPGTRLTVT.

This chain links TRBV10-3 with TRBJ1-3; D is possibly TRBD1 (5 bases). Trimming stripped 0 bases from V and 0 bases from J, with 15 bases between. CDR3 length equals 18 residues. Germline V gene lookup returns CDR1 ENHRY and CDR2 SYGVKD. The CDR3 bases are TGTGCCATCAGTGAGTCTAGGAGACAGCCTTTCTCTGGAAACACCATATATTTT. This codes for CAISESRRQPFSGNTIYF.

V is TRBV6-5 and J is TRBJ2-3; TRBD1 matches at 9 bases. The CDR3 spans 15 residues. Germline V lookup: CDR1 MNHEY, CDR2 SVGAGI. Trimming took 4 bases from V and 5 from J; bases not matched to a gene: 7. The CDR3 is CASSFNRGRGDTQYF. Written as DNA, the CDR3 is TGTGCCAGCAGTTTTAACAGGGGGCGGGGAGATACGCAGTATTTT.

The rearrangement uses TRBV7-6 and TRBJ1-5; the match to TRBD1 covers 11 bases. The CDR3 spans 15 residues. Germline V CDR1 and CDR2: SGHVS, FNYEAQ. Trimming removed 5 bases from V and 7 bases from J; junction bases left unmatched: 7. The CDR3 region is CASSPSGTGGQPQHF. In DNA form, the CDR3 reads TGTGCCAGCAGCCCCTCCGGGACAGGGGGACAGCCCCAGCATTTT.

This clone was seen a single time. The chain carries TRBV7-9 and TRBJ2-2; tentative D call: TRBD2 (7 bases). Trimming took off 5 bases at V and 5 bases at J, with 21 bases between the two ends. The CDR3 is made up of 17 amino acids. Germline CDR1 reads SEHNR; CDR2 reads FQNEAQ (reference sequence). The CDR3 sequence: CASSPNNRAGGTGELFF. CDR3 coding DNA: TGTGCCAGCAGCCCAAATAACAGGGCCGGGGGGACCGGGGAGCTGTTTTTT.

This chain links TRBV11-3 with TRBJ2-1, with 8 bases aligning to TRBD1. CDR1 SGHNT and CDR2 YENEEA come from the germline V gene. The trim removed 5 bases at V and 6 bases at J, leaving 9 bases unmatched. The CDR3 is made up of 15 amino acids. Here the CDR3 reads CASSRRQGSLNEQFF. CDR3 in DNA: TGTGCCAGCAGCAGACGACAGGGGTCCCTCAATGAGCAGTTCTTC.

V usage is TRBV7-7 and J usage is TRBJ2-5; 7 bases match TRBD1. The germline CDR1 and CDR2 sequences are SSHAT and FNYEAQ (reference sequence). The V and J ends lost 5 bases and 2 bases, in that order; junction bases with no gene match: 2. There are 13 residues in the CDR3. The CDR3 DNA reads as TGTGCCAGCAGCCAGGACAGGCAAGAGACCCAGTACTTC. Encoded protein: CASSQDRQETQYF.

V and J are TRBV15 and TRBJ1-2; D remains ambiguous. The CDR3 contains 13 residues. Germline values: CDR1 LNHNV, CDR2 YYDKDF (reference sequence). V was pared by 0 bases and J by 4 bases, with 6 bases between. The CDR3 DNA reads as TGTGCCACCAGCAGAGATAAGAGCTATGGCTACACCTTC. As protein: CATSRDKSYGYTF.

The V and J genes are TRBV9 and TRBJ2-1, with D maybe TRBD2 (6 bases). V was cut by 3 bases and J by 7 bases, with 8 bases left in between. Germline values: CDR1 SGDLS, CDR2 YYNGEE. The CDR3 contains 12 residues. CDR3 residues: CASSGGVNEQFF. CDR3 nucleotide sequence: TGTGCCAGCAGCGGGGGGGTAAATGAGCAGTTCTTC. Full variable domain (remainder filled in from reference TRBV9 and TRBJ2-1): DSGVTQTPKHLITATGQRVTLRCSPRSGDLSVYWYQQSLDQGLQFLIQYYNGEERAKGNILERFSAQQFPDLHSELNLSSLELGDSALYFCASSGGVNEQFFGPGTRLTVL.